This is a list of T cell receptor beta chains from one sample in a study of T cell responses to AZD1222 COVID-19 vaccine. Some clones are missing from TCRdb's copy, which holds only in-frame ones; the method was immunoSEQ multiplex PCR. The table shows more than 65,000 clones, with around 85% occurring only once. The source was peripheral blood, collected 28 days after the second AZD1222 dose. Receptors were obtained from an adult who received the AZD1222 COVID-19 vaccine. Each CDR3 is given with its conserved first and last residue. The D gene is left open where the match is weak. Expanded clones get a size class; other rows say once, few or many, or leave the size out.

>-|-|TRBJ1-6|TRBV2
TGTGCCAGCAGTGTTTCAGATTCACCCCTCCACTTT
CASSVSDSPLHF
>-|-|TRBJ1-5|TRBV2
TGTGCCAGCTTAGCCCATTACAGGAATAGCAATCAGCCCCAGCATTTT
CASLAHYRNSNQPQHF
>-|-|TRBJ1-6|TRBV3-1/TRBV3-2
TGTGCCAGCAGCCACTCCGGGACGGATAATTCACCCCTCCACTTT
CASSHSGTDNSPLHF
>TRBD2|-|TRBJ2-4|TRBV27
TGTGCCAGCAGTTTCTCTGCGGGAGGGCGCCTAGCCAAAAACATTCAGTACTTC
CASSFSAGGRLAKNIQYF
>-|-|TRBJ2-5|TRBV30
TGTGCCTGGAGTGTAAGGGGGGGCCAAGAGACCCAGTACTTC
CAWSVRGGQETQYF
>TRBD1|-|TRBJ2-7|TRBV27
TGTGCCAGCAGATGGACAGGGCAGGCCTACGAGCAGTACTTC
CASRWTGQAYEQYF
>TRBD1|-|TRBJ1-3|TRBV5-8
TGTGCCAGCAGCCCACGGACAGGGCCTGGAAACACCATATATTTT
CASSPRTGPGNTIYF
>-|few|TRBJ1-4|TRBV7-2
TGTGCCAGCAGCTGGGACACATTTAATGAAAAACTGTTTTTT
CASSWDTFNEKLFF
>TRBD1|once|TRBJ1-2|TRBV6-5
TGTGCCAGCAAGGTCCGGGACAGCGCTAACTATGGCTACACCTTC
CASKVRDSANYGYTF
>-|-|TRBJ1-6|TRBV27
TGTGCCAGCAGTCGAGATTATTTGAGCTCCTATAATTCACCCCTCCACTTT
CASSRDYLSSYNSPLHF
>-|-|TRBJ2-2|TRBV1
TGCACCAGCAGCCAAGATAGGGCTACTAACACCGGGGAGCTGTTTTTT
CTSSQDRATNTGELFF
>-|-|TRBJ1-6|TRBV7-3
TGTGCCAGCAGCCTTGGGGGGTGGTCACCCCTCCACTTT
CASSLGGWSPLHF
>-|few|TRBJ1-2|TRBV7-9
TGTGCCAGCAGCTTAGGGGGGGATGGAGGCTACACCTTC
CASSLGGDGGYTF
>-|once|TRBJ1-2|TRBV7-7
TGTGCCAGCAGCTGGGCCAACTATGGCTACACCTTC
CASSWANYGYTF
>-|-|TRBJ2-7|TRBV19
TGTGCCAGTAGTACGCAGGGGGGGCCCTACGAGCAGTACTTC
CASSTQGGPYEQYF
>-|once|TRBJ1-4|TRBV2
TGTGCCAGCACACATGAAATTAATGAAAAACTGTTTTTT
CASTHEINEKLFF
>-|-|TRBJ2-5|TRBV29-1
TGCAGCGTTGGGGTCCAGGAGACCCAGTACTTC
CSVGVQETQYF
>-|-|TRBJ1-6|TRBV9
TGTGCCAGCAGCGTAGCTCTATCGGGACCCTCTAATTCACCCCTCCACTTT
CASSVALSGPSNSPLHF
>-|-|TRBJ1-3|TRBV14
TGTGCCAGCAGCCAAGTAGGCGATGCTGGAAACACCATATATTTT
CASSQVGDAGNTIYF
>TRBD1|-|TRBJ1-5|TRBV7-2
TGTGCCAGCAGCTATAGACAGGGGAGTAACAATCAGCCCCAGCATTTT
CASSYRQGSNNQPQHF
>-|-|TRBJ1-2|TRBV4-3
TGCGCCAGCAGCGTGGGGTCTGGGTTAGATAGGGGCTATGGCTACACCTTC
CASSVGSGLDRGYGYTF
>-|few|TRBJ1-6|TRBV19
TGTGCCAGTAGTATTCAGGGGACTGATTTTGGCTCCTATAATTCACCCCTCCACTTT
CASSIQGTDFGSYNSPLHF
>-|-|TRBJ1-5|TRBV19
TGTGCCAGTAGTATAGGCAATCAGCCCCAGCATTTT
CASSIGNQPQHF
>-|once|TRBJ2-5|TRBV18
TGTGCCAGCTCACCCCCGGTCAAAGAGACCCAGTACTTC
CASSPPVKETQYF
>-|-|TRBJ2-2|TRBV12-3/TRBV12-4
TGTGCCAGCAGTTGGGGCATGGATGGGGAGCTGTTTTTT
CASSWGMDGELFF
>-|-|TRBJ1-2|TRBV28
TGTGCCAGCAGTCTATCGGGGACCTATGGCTACACCTTC
CASSLSGTYGYTF
>-|-|TRBJ2-1|TRBV20-1
TGCAGTGCCCGACACAATGAGCAGTTCTTC
CSARHNEQFF
>TRBD1|-|TRBJ1-1|TRBV18
TGTGCCAGCTCATCGAACAGGGGGCAAAGGACTGAAGCTTTCTTT
CASSSNRGQRTEAFF
>-|once|TRBJ2-7|TRBV7-8
TGTGCCAGCAGCTTGACGTGGGAGCAGTACTTC
CASSLTWEQYF
>-|-|TRBJ1-1|TRBV30
TGTGCCTGGAGTGTATTGAGGACCGATGAAGCTTTCTTT
CAWSVLRTDEAFF
>-|-|TRBJ1-6|TRBV28
TGTGCCAGCAGTTTGCCCAGTAATTCACCCCTCCACTTT
CASSLPSNSPLHF
>-|once|TRBJ1-1|TRBV27
TGTGCCAGCAGTTTTTACGGAAACACTGAAGCTTTCTTT
CASSFYGNTEAFF
>TRBD2|-|TRBJ2-1|TRBV7-3
TGTGCCAGCAGCCCTTGGGGAGCGGGAGTTATGGATAGTGACAATGAGCAGTTCTTC
CASSPWGAGVMDSDNEQFF
>-|once|TRBJ1-5|TRBV30
TGTGCCTGGAGTGTAAAGGGGTACGGTCAGCCCCAGCATTTT
CAWSVKGYGQPQHF
>-|-|TRBJ2-7|TRBV7-2
TGTGCCAGCAGGTTGACAGGAGCTTACGAGCAGTACTTC
CASRLTGAYEQYF
>-|-|TRBJ1-6|TRBV30
TGTGCCTGGAGTTCCAACACTTCACCCCTCCACTTT
CAWSSNTSPLHF